Listed here are 30 T cell receptor beta chains from one sample, sequenced in a study of T cell changes during pregnancy in multiple sclerosis. Sequencing was performed with immunoSEQ multiplex PCR; in TCRdb, only in-frame clones are kept and a portion is missing. The sample contains under 70,000 clones, approximately 92% of which appear only once. Material: peripheral blood, obtained in the third trimester of pregnancy. These TCRs come from a female donor in good health, enrolled as a control in a pregnancy study.

The chain combines TRBV7-2 with TRBJ1-3; tentatively, D is TRBD1 (5 bases). There are 15 residues in the CDR3. Trimming pared 2 bases from V and 6 bases from J, leaving 14 bases between. From germline, CDR1 is SGHTA and CDR2 FQGNSA. The CDR3: CASSLFWGVENTIYF. The CDR3 nucleotides are TGTGCCAGCAGCTTATTTTGGGGGGTAGAAAACACCATATATTTT.

The rearrangement joins TRBV7-2 to TRBJ2-5; D remains ambiguous. The CDR3 has 16 amino acids. CDR1 SGHTA and CDR2 FQGNSA come from the germline V gene. V lost 1 base, J lost 1 base, and 13 bases lay in between. Here the CDR3 reads CASSLGRISSQETQYF. The CDR3 DNA follows: TGTGCCAGCAGCTTAGGACGGATTAGCAGCCAAGAGACCCAGTACTTC.

This chain links TRBV7-3 with TRBJ2-3, with D maybe TRBD1 (5 bases). This CDR3 spans 16 amino acids. Germline CDR1 is SGHTA and CDR2 is FQGTGA. V shed 1 base and J shed 4 bases, with 15 bases lying between them. This CDR3 is CASSLNFQGTADTQYF. Written as DNA, the CDR3 is TGTGCCAGCAGCTTAAATTTCCAGGGCACGGCAGATACGCAGTATTTT. Combining the CDR3 with reference TRBV7-3 and TRBJ2-3 gives the whole variable domain GAGVSQTPSNKVTEKGKYVELRCDPISGHTALYWYRQSLGQGPEFLIYFQGTGAADDSGLPNDRFFAVRPEGSVSTLKIQRTERGDSAVYLCASSLNFQGTADTQYFGPGTRLTVL.

The chain uses TRBV5-1 and TRBJ2-3; 8 nucleotides line up with TRBD2. Germline CDR1 SGHRS, CDR2 YFSETQ. This CDR3 has 16 residues. V dropped 0 bases and J dropped 4; count of bases not matched to a gene: 7. CDR3 residues: CASSLAGRGRSDTQYF. The DNA for the CDR3 is TGCGCCAGCAGCTTGGCGGGGCGCGGGAGGTCAGATACGCAGTATTTT.

The chain carries TRBV5-1 and TRBJ2-5; 10 positions agree with TRBD1. The germline V gene has CDR1 SGHRS and CDR2 YFSETQ. V dropped 5 bases and J dropped 0; count of bases not matched to a gene: 10. The CDR3 spans 17 residues. The CDR3 protein is CASSPGQGPQYQETQYF. CDR3 nucleotide sequence: TGCGCCAGCAGTCCGGGACAGGGGCCTCAGTACCAAGAGACCCAGTACTTC.

The V and J genes are TRBV12-5 and TRBJ1-1, with a weak D call TRBD1 (6 bases). There are 13 residues in the CDR3. V lost 6 bases and J lost 4, with 12 bases in between. Germline V lookup: CDR1 LGHNT, CDR2 FRNRAP. In DNA, the CDR3 is TGTGCTAGTGGCCAGGGGAGAGGCACTGAAGCTTTCTTT. Protein sequence: CASGQGRGTEAFF.

This clone has just one count. The genes are TRBV6-5 and TRBJ1-2; 8 bases match TRBD1. V lost 6 bases and J lost 8; bases outside the gene matches: 14. From germline, CDR1 is MNHEY and CDR2 SVGAGI. The CDR3 is 15 residues long. CDR3 protein: CASSPDRGYYGGYTF. CDR3 DNA sequence: TGTGCCAGCAGCCCCGACAGGGGATATTACGGCGGCTACACCTTC.

The V and J genes are TRBV15 and TRBJ2-7; D not resolved. CDR1 and CDR2 from the germline V gene are LNHNV and YYDKDF (reference sequence). The CDR3 has 13 residues. V gave up 0 bases and J gave up 2 bases, with 5 bases separating them. The CDR3 DNA reads TGTGCCACCAGCAGAGATCTAACCTACGAGCAGTACTTC. Translation: CATSRDLTYEQYF.

The CDR3 DNA sequence: TGTGCCAGCAGCTTACGTCCGGGGGACTATGGCTACACCTTC. It specifies CASSLRPGDYGYTF. This rearrangement joins TRBV7-8 to TRBJ1-2; a possible D gene is TRBD1 (5 bases). The V end lost 2 bases, the J end lost 3 bases, and 10 bases lay between the germline ends. CDR1 is SGHVS and CDR2 is FQNEAQ in the germline V gene. The CDR3 totals 14 residues.

The CDR3 region has the DNA TGTGCCACCACCGGGACAGCTCTCAATTCACCCCTCCACTTT. Amino acid sequence: CATTGTALNSPLHF. The chain employs TRBV10-3 and TRBJ1-6; 7 bases are a match to TRBD1. V gave up 10 bases and J gave up 7 bases; unmatched junction bases: 10. From germline, CDR1 is ENHRY and CDR2 SYGVKD. The CDR3 length is 14 residues.

The chain employs TRBV11-2 and TRBJ1-4; unclear D gene. The CDR3 has 12 residues. Trimming left V 0 bases short and J 14 bases short, with 10 bases between. In germline, CDR1 is SGHAT, CDR2 FQNNGV. The CDR3 nucleotides read TGTGCCAGCAGCTTAGAAACGACTGTTCTGTTTTTT. It is translated as CASSLETTVLFF.

This chain uses TRBV5-6 with TRBJ2-5; D perhaps matches TRBD2 (5 bases). The CDR3 consists of 15 residues. Germline loops: CDR1 SGHDT, CDR2 YYEEEE. Trimming left V 9 bases short and J 5 bases short, with 23 bases between. The CDR3 reads CATQRRSRTFETQYF. The CDR3 DNA is TGTGCCACCCAAAGGCGATCTAGGACTTTCGAGACCCAGTACTTC.

The J gene is TRBJ1-3, the V gene TRBV23-1; 7 nucleotides align to TRBD1. TRBV23-1 is an ORF for which the function is uncertain. The CDR3 runs 16 residues. The V gene end was trimmed by 2 bases and the J gene end by 9 bases; junction bases not matched to a gene: 13. The CDR3 DNA is TGCGCCAGCAGTCAACTGGGACAGCTACCCCCCGTCACCATATATTTT. Translating it yields CASSQLGQLPPVTIYF.

This clone has a handful of counts. The rearrangement uses TRBV7-9 and TRBJ1-1; D possibly corresponds to TRBD1 (5 bases). This CDR3 region has 15 residues. Trimming left V 2 bases short and J 5 bases short, with 15 bases between. Germline V gives CDR1 SEHNR, CDR2 FQNEAQ (reference sequence). CDR3 protein: CASSLSGGVGTEAFF. The CDR3 nucleotides are TGTGCCAGCAGCTTATCCGGGGGAGTAGGGACTGAAGCTTTCTTT.

V usage is TRBV27 and J usage is TRBJ1-2, with 12 bases matching TRBD1. Germline V gene sequence: CDR1 MNHEY, CDR2 SMNVEV (reference sequence). The V segment lost 5 bases and the J segment 8 bases; nucleotides outside the gene matches: 9. The CDR3 covers 15 residues. This CDR3 is CASSAGTGGLGGYTF. The CDR3 region has the DNA TGTGCCAGCAGTGCAGGGACAGGGGGCCTGGGAGGCTACACCTTC.

The rearrangement uses TRBV10-1 and TRBJ1-1, with TRBD1 identical over 7 bases. Germline CDR1 is WNHNN and CDR2 is SYGVQD (reference sequence). With 9 bases clipped from V and 4 bases from J, the junction kept 11 bases outside the gene matches. CDR3 length: 14 amino acids. The CDR3 region has the DNA TGCGCCAGGACCGTTCGACAGGGATCCACTGAAGCTTTCTTT. Translating it yields CARTVRQGSTEAFF.

This clone was detected only a few times. The chain joins TRBV4-3 to TRBJ2-1, with 9 nucleotides matching TRBD2. CDR1 is LGHNA and CDR2 is YSLEER in the germline V gene. V lost 0 bases to trimming and J lost 5 bases; unmatched junction nucleotides: 11. The CDR3 has 18 residues. This CDR3 is CASSQDGAGGREHNEQFF. In DNA form, the CDR3 reads TGCGCCAGCAGCCAAGATGGGGCGGGGGGGCGGGAGCACAATGAGCAGTTCTTC.

This sequence joins TRBV7-3 and TRBJ2-7, with 8 positions matching TRBD1. V trimming: 6 bases; J trimming: 6 bases; junction bases outside the gene matches: 7. CDR1 and CDR2 (germline): SGHTA, FQGTGA. The CDR3 extends over 13 amino acids. CDR3 amino acids: CASSGQGASEQYF. In nucleotides, the CDR3 is TGTGCCAGCAGTGGGCAGGGGGCTAGCGAGCAGTACTTC.

The chain links TRBV6-4 to TRBJ2-1; TRBD2 might be the D (5 bases). Germline-derived CDR1 and CDR2 are MRHNA and SNTAGT. The CDR3 sequence is 14 residues long. The V gene lost 5 bases and the J gene lost 8 bases, with 16 bases spanning the gap. The CDR3 spells CASSWTSASDEQFF. CDR3 bases: TGTGCCAGCAGTTGGACTTCAGCCTCGGATGAGCAGTTCTTC.

V gene TRBV5-8 combines with J gene TRBJ1-2, with 7 bases fitting TRBD1. There are 14 residues in the CDR3. CDR1 SGHTS and CDR2 YDEGEE come from the germline V gene. J gave up 4 bases and V 3 bases, and 6 bases lay outside the gene matches. The CDR3 nucleotides read TGTGCCAGCAGCTCCAAGACAGGGCCCTATGGCTACACCTTC. Amino acid sequence: CASSSKTGPYGYTF.

The chain combines TRBV19 with TRBJ1-1, with TRBD1 matching 7 bases. J lost 3 bases, V lost 5 bases, and 6 bases had no gene match. Germline V gene sequence: CDR1 LNHDA, CDR2 SQIVND (reference sequence). The CDR3 spans 14 residues. CDR3 in DNA: TGTGCCAGTAGTTCCCCGGGACAGTACACTGAAGCTTTCTTT. It encodes CASSSPGQYTEAFF.

This chain uses TRBV2 with TRBJ2-3, with 8 bases aligning to TRBD2. J was trimmed by 3 bases and V by 5 bases; bases with no gene match: 10. The CDR3 loop spans 16 amino acids. Germline CDR1 and CDR2: SNHLY and FYNNEI. The CDR3 here is CASSQNGGAGTDTQYF. The CDR3 DNA reads TGTGCCAGCAGTCAAAACGGGGGGGCAGGGACAGATACGCAGTATTTT.

This chain connects TRBV28 to TRBJ1-1; 7 nucleotides agree with TRBD1. CDR3 length: 16 amino acids. The V segment lost 7 bases and the J segment 7 bases; nucleotides outside the gene matches: 18. Germline loops: CDR1 MDHEN, CDR2 SYDVKM. The CDR3 spells CASTQRIRGRRGEAFF. The DNA for the CDR3 is TGTGCCAGCACCCAACGGATCAGGGGGAGAAGGGGTGAAGCTTTCTTT. Drawing the rest from reference TRBV28 and TRBJ1-1, the complete variable domain is DVKVTQSSRYLVKRTGEKVFLECVQDMDHENMFWYRQDPGLGLRLIYFSYDVKMKEKGDIPEGYSVSREKKERFSLILESASTNQTSMYLCASTQRIRGRRGEAFFGQGTRLTVV.

The chain is built from TRBV28 and TRBJ1-3; 7 nucleotides agree with TRBD1. The CDR3 sequence is 14 residues long. The junction had 11 bases not matched to a gene; V was cut back by 11 bases and J by 4 bases. The V gene's germline CDR1 is MDHEN and CDR2 SYDVKM. The CDR3 sequence is CACARDSLGNTIYF. For the CDR3, the DNA is TGTGCCTGTGCCCGGGACAGTCTGGGAAACACCATATATTTT.

The V call is TRBV2, the J call TRBJ2-1, with D possibly being TRBD2 (6 bases). The CDR3 loop spans 12 amino acids. Germline values: CDR1 SNHLY, CDR2 FYNNEI. The CDR3: CAILLSGEEQFF. CDR3 bases: TGTGCTATCCTACTTAGCGGAGAAGAGCAGTTCTTC.

The V and J genes are TRBV7-2 and TRBJ2-5, with TRBD2 matching over 7 bases. The CDR3 has 15 amino acids. The junction had 7 bases not matched to a gene; V was cut back by 1 base and J by 5 bases. Germline values: CDR1 SGHTA, CDR2 FQGNSA. The CDR3 protein is CASSLGASGSETQYF. CDR3 sequence (DNA): TGTGCCAGCAGCTTAGGAGCTAGCGGATCCGAGACCCAGTACTTC.

The J gene is TRBJ2-5, the V gene TRBV29-1, with D possibly being TRBD2 (6 bases). The CDR3 runs 13 residues. Germline assignment: CDR1 SQVTM and CDR2 ANQGSEA. V was shortened by 3 bases and J by 5 bases, with 13 bases between the two germline ends. The CDR3 loop is CSVDAGTRETQYF. The DNA of the CDR3 is TGCAGCGTTGACGCGGGGACCCGGGAGACCCAGTACTTC.

This clone was seen just once. V and J are TRBV6-5 and TRBJ1-4; 7 positions match TRBD1. This CDR3 contains 14 residues. Trimming took 6 bases from V and 5 from J; bases not matched to a gene: 6. The V gene's germline CDR1 is MNHEY and CDR2 SVGAGI. Here the CDR3 DNA reads TGTGCCAGCAGGCCGGGACAGCCGAATGAAAAACTGTTTTTT. It yields the protein CASRPGQPNEKLFF.

This clone was detected only a few times. This chain connects TRBV4-2 to TRBJ2-5; possible D gene TRBD1, 5 bases. V lost 1 base, J lost 3 bases, and 9 bases lay in between. This CDR3 has 14 residues. Per the germline V gene, CDR1 is LGHNA and CDR2 is YNFKEQ. The CDR3 nucleotides read TGTGCCAGCAGCCAAGGAACCAGGGAAGAGACCCAGTACTTC. Protein sequence: CASSQGTREETQYF.

The chain uses TRBV6-6 and TRBJ2-7; D perhaps matches TRBD1 (6 bases). Germline V gives CDR1 MNHNY, CDR2 SVGAGI (reference sequence). Trimming took off 4 bases at V and 0 bases at J, with 13 bases between the two ends. The CDR3 is made up of 15 amino acids. In nucleotides, the CDR3 is TGTGCCAGCAGTTCCCAGGGGAGCCCCTCCTACGAGCAGTACTTC. Protein: CASSSQGSPSYEQYF.